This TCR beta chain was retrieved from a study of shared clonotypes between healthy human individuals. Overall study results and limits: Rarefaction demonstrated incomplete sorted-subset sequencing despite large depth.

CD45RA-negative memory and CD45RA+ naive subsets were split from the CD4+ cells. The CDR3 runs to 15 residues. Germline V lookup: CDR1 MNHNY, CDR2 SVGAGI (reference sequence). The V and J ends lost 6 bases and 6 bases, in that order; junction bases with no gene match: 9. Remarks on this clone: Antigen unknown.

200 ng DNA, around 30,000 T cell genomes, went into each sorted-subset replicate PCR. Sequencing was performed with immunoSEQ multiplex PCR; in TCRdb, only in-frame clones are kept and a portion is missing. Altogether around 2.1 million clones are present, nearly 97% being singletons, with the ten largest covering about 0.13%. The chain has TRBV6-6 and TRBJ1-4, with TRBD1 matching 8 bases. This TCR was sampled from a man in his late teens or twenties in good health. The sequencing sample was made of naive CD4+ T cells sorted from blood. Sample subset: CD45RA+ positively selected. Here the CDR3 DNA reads TGTGCCAGCAGCTCCGGACAGGGCGGGTATGAAAAACTGTTTTTT. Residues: CASSSGQGGYEKLFF.